What follows are 12 T cell receptor beta chains derived from one specimen sequenced in a study of T cells in localized non-small cell lung cancer. TCRdb keeps only in-frame clones here, not all; method: immunoSEQ multiplex PCR. The sample holds tens of thousands of clones, about nine tenths seen once. This sample comprised peripheral blood, obtained before any cancer treatment. The receptor set was obtained from a man aged 35-69 years with stage I squamous cell lung carcinoma.

The chain uses TRBV21-1 and TRBJ2-7; the table's TRBD2 call for D was not verified on the DNA. TRBV21-1 represents a pseudogene. CDR3 size: 13 residues. The CDR3 spells CASSRSSPYEQYF. For the CDR3, the DNA is TGTGCCAGCAGTCGGAGTTCCCCCTACGAGCAGTACTTC.

In this sample, this clone turned up a few times. The chain combines TRBV6-1 with TRBJ1-2; D is ambiguous. V was cut by 0 bases and J by 7 bases, with 9 bases left in between. Germline lookup yields CDR1 MNHNS and CDR2 SASEGT. The CDR3 is 13 residues long. CDR3 sequence (DNA): TGTGCCAGCAGTGAAGCTGGAAGGTCTGGCTACACCTTC. As protein: CASSEAGRSGYTF.

This sequence joins TRBV5-6 and TRBJ2-1; 8 nucleotides agree with TRBD2. Germline V gives CDR1 SGHDT, CDR2 YYEEEE. The CDR3 sequence is 16 residues long. With V trimmed by 4 bases and J by 0 bases, 6 bases remained unmatched. As DNA, the CDR3 is TGTGCCAGCAGCCCCCCTAGCGGGTACTCCTACAATGAGCAGTTCTTC. Amino acids: CASSPPSGYSYNEQFF.

The chain couples TRBV2 to TRBJ2-4; either TRBD1 or TRBD2 may supply D (6 bases each). CDR1 is SNHLY and CDR2 is FYNNEI in the germline V gene. The CDR3 has 15 residues. V was trimmed by 4 bases and J by 7 bases, leaving 17 bases between them. CDR3 DNA sequence: TGTGCCAGCAGTGGTCGCACGGGGGCGGGTAACATTCAGTACTTC. It encodes CASSGRTGAGNIQYF.

In this sample, this clone turned up once. The rearrangement uses TRBV28 and TRBJ1-2; no firm D call. This CDR3 has 13 residues. The ends were cut back, 5 bases at V and 4 bases at J, with 11 bases in the middle. Germline CDR1 MDHEN, CDR2 SYDVKM. The CDR3 here is CASSTSRVYGYTF. The CDR3 DNA reads TGTGCCAGCAGTACTTCCCGGGTCTATGGCTACACCTTC.

This clone occurred once. The chain couples TRBV5-1 to TRBJ1-1; possibly TRBD1 for D (6 bases). Trimming stripped 4 bases from V and 1 base from J, with 11 bases between. Germline V CDR1 and CDR2: SGHRS, YFSETQ. This CDR3 has 14 amino acids. CDR3 nucleotide sequence: TGCGCCAGCAGCAAGGACAGCCAGAACACTGAAGCTTTCTTT. Protein: CASSKDSQNTEAFF.

J is TRBJ1-2 and V is TRBV6-5, with D hard to call. CDR1 and CDR2 from the germline V gene are MNHEY and SVGAGI. V lost 4 bases and J 0 bases, leaving 0 bases between the germline ends. This CDR3 has 11 amino acids. Here the CDR3 DNA reads TGTGCCAGCAGTTCTAACTATGGCTACACCTTC. Protein sequence: CASSSNYGYTF.

As DNA, the CDR3 is TGTGCCAGCAGCGTGTCCACGGGTGTTGATGAGCAGTTCTTC. It translates to CASSVSTGVDEQFF. The rearrangement uses TRBV9 and TRBJ2-1; D unclear. The germline V and J ends were trimmed by 2 bases and 8 bases, with 14 bases remaining between them. The CDR3 runs 14 residues. Germline V gene lookup returns CDR1 SGDLS and CDR2 YYNGEE.

V and J are TRBV7-9 and TRBJ2-3, with TRBD1 matching over 7 bases. Looked up from germline, CDR1 is SEHNR and CDR2 is FQNEAQ (reference sequence). Unmatched junction bases numbered 11, after V lost 5 bases and J lost 0 bases. This CDR3 contains 17 residues. The CDR3 coding sequence is TGTGCCAGCAGCCCCCGACAGGGCGGTTCTAGCACAGATACGCAGTATTTT. As protein: CASSPRQGGSSTDTQYF. Based on the CDR3 plus reference TRBV7-9 and TRBJ2-3, the full variable domain is DTGVSQNPRHKITKRGQNVTFRCDPISEHNRLYWYRQTLGQGPEFLTYFQNEAQLEKSRLLSDRFSAERPKGSFSTLEIQRTEQGDSAMYLCASSPRQGGSSTDTQYFGPGTRLTVL.

In this sample, this clone turned up once. The rearrangement links TRBV5-1 to TRBJ2-7; 7 bases are a match to TRBD1. V lost 0 bases and J lost 3; bases outside the gene matches: 6. CDR1 SGHRS and CDR2 YFSETQ come from the germline V gene. The CDR3 has 15 amino acids. The CDR3 sequence is CASSLATGWVYEQYF. CDR3 DNA: TGCGCCAGCAGCTTGGCGACAGGGTGGGTCTACGAGCAGTACTTC.

The V gene is TRBV6-6, the J gene TRBJ2-1; the D gene is possibly TRBD2 (5 bases). The CDR3 extends over 15 amino acids. V dropped 0 bases and J dropped 0 bases, with 6 bases sitting between them. Germline-derived CDR1 and CDR2 are MNHNY and SVGAGI (reference sequence). CDR3 DNA sequence: TGTGCCAGCAGTTACTCAGGGAGCTCCTACAATGAGCAGTTCTTC. Amino acid sequence: CASSYSGSSYNEQFF.

This sequence joins TRBV5-5 and TRBJ2-1; no definite D call. This CDR3 region has 15 residues. V gave up 1 base and J gave up 0 bases, with 8 bases separating them. CDR1 is SGHKS and CDR2 is YYEKEE in the germline V gene (reference sequence). The chain's CDR3 is CASSLPGYSYNEQFF. The CDR3 bases are TGTGCCAGCAGCTTGCCCGGGTACTCCTACAATGAGCAGTTCTTC.